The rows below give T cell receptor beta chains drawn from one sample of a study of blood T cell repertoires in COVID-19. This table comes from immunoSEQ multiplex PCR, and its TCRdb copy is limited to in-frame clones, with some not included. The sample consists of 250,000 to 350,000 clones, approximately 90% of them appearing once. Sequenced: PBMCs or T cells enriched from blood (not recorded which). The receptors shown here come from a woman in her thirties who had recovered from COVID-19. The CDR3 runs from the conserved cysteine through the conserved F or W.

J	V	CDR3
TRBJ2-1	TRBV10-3	CAITPRGGASYNEQFF
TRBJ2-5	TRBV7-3	CASSYGTKETQYF
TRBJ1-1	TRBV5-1	CASSLAGSGTEAFF
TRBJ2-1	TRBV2	CASSAPRAGGRHEQFF
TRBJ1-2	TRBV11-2	CASSTRQGVVNGYTF
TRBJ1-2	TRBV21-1	CASLRCWWKGGYTF
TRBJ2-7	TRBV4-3	CASSQDVASYEQYF
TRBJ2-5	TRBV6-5	CASSPGQGGVETQYF
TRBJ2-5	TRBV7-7	CASSPGVTLETQYF
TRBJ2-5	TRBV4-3	CASSQFGTSGGGTQYF
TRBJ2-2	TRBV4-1	CASSQDETRGGELFF
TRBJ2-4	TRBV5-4	CASSGGDVAKNIQYF
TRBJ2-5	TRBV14	CASSQVGEETQYF
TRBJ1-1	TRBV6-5	CASRLQGKVTEAFF
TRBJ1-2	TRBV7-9	CASSLSAGSDGYTF
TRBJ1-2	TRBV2	CASSEGGGLGYTF
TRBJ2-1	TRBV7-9	CASSIMGDKKQFF
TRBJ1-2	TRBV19	CASIQGLGASYGYTF
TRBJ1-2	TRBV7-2	CASSLDYGNYGYTF
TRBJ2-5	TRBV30	CAWARLAGTETQYF
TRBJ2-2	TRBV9	CASSARTGTGELFF
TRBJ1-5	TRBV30	CAWSGGFDQPQHF
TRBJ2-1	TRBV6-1	CASSVRPRTGSAYNEQFF
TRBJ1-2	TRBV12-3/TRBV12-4	CASSIGGYGYTF
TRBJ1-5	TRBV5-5	CASSLTGGDSNQPQHF
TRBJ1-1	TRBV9	CASSPSQSLFEAFF
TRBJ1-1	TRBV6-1	CASSERVMGSTEAFF
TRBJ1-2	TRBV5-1	CASSWGTEAYGYTF
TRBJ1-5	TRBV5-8	CASSQGQGPRGGQPQHF
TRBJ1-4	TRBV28	CASSRRGPGNEKLFF
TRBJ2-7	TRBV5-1	CASSEGQGAPSYEQYF
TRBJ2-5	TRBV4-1	CASSQGDGGGAQETQYF
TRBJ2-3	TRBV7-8	CASSASPSITDTQYF
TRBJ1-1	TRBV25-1	CASSELDGTEAFF
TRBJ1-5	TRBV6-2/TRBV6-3	CASSYSIVRGNNQPQHF
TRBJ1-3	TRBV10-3	CAISPQGSGNTIYF